The rows below give T cell receptor beta chains drawn from one sample of a study of Graves' ophthalmopathy and Graves' hyperthyroidism. TCRdb reanalysed the multiplex PCR reads using MiXCR and keeps one entry per CDR3 protein. The sample lists 300,000 to 450,000 distinct CDR3 sequences, roughly a sixth occurring once. Source material: peripheral blood. Receptors were obtained from an adult woman with stable Graves' hyperthyroidism. Both conserved end residues are part of each CDR3. D genes are given only for firm matches. A row's size may be missing; if present it is once, few, many or a size class.

clone_size: many
j_call: TRBJ1-6
d_call: TRBD1
v_call: TRBV6-2/TRBV6-3
cdr3_aa: CASSSGQGSSPLHF
cdr3_nt: TGTGCCAGCAGTTCAGGACAGGGGTCCTCACCCCTCCACTTT

clone_size: many
j_call: TRBJ1-2
d_call: -
v_call: TRBV19
cdr3_aa: CASSISSGTNYGYTF
cdr3_nt: TGTGCCAGTAGTATTTCTTCAGGGACCAACTATGGCTACACCTTC

clone_size: many
j_call: TRBJ1-1
d_call: -
v_call: TRBV7-6
cdr3_aa: CASSLGLRDRNTEAFF
cdr3_nt: TGTGCCAGCAGCTTAGGCCTGCGGGACCGAAACACTGAAGCTTTCTTT

clone_size: many
j_call: TRBJ1-6
d_call: -
v_call: TRBV7-9
cdr3_aa: CASSFVNSPLHF
cdr3_nt: TGTGCCAGCAGCTTTGTTAATTCACCCCTCCACTTT

clone_size: many
j_call: TRBJ1-3
d_call: -
v_call: TRBV4-2
cdr3_aa: CASSQDSGNTIYF
cdr3_nt: TGTGCCAGCAGCCAAGACTCTGGAAACACCATATATTTT

clone_size: many
j_call: TRBJ2-7
d_call: -
v_call: TRBV20-1
cdr3_aa: CSARDRHLPLSYEQYF
cdr3_nt: TGCAGTGCCAGAGATCGGCACCTACCCTTATCTTACGAGCAGTACTTC

clone_size: -
j_call: TRBJ2-3
d_call: -
v_call: TRBV3-1
cdr3_aa: CASSQDDQRTQYF
cdr3_nt: TGTGCCAGCAGCCAAGACGACCAGCGCACGCAGTATTTT

clone_size: many
j_call: TRBJ1-2
d_call: -
v_call: TRBV12-3/TRBV12-4
cdr3_aa: CASSGLEPYGYTF
cdr3_nt: TGTGCCAGCAGCGGGCTGGAGCCCTATGGCTACACCTTC

clone_size: many
j_call: TRBJ2-7
d_call: TRBD1
v_call: TRBV20-1
cdr3_aa: CSGRQGALYEQYF
cdr3_nt: TGCAGTGGCAGACAGGGGGCGCTTTACGAGCAGTACTTC

clone_size: many
j_call: TRBJ2-5
d_call: -
v_call: TRBV12-3/TRBV12-4
cdr3_aa: CASSLGDRETQYF
cdr3_nt: TGTGCCAGCAGCTTAGGGGATCGGGAGACCCAGTACTTC

clone_size: many
j_call: TRBJ2-7
d_call: -
v_call: TRBV6-5
cdr3_aa: CASSYSVGAEQYF
cdr3_nt: TGTGCCAGCAGTTACTCCGTGGGGGCCGAGCAGTACTTC

clone_size: many
j_call: TRBJ2-7
d_call: -
v_call: TRBV6-2/TRBV6-3
cdr3_aa: CASSYTGAALEQYF
cdr3_nt: TGTGCCAGCAGTTACACGGGGGCGGCTCTCGAGCAGTACTTC

clone_size: many
j_call: TRBJ1-1
d_call: -
v_call: TRBV7-8
cdr3_aa: CASSPTRGAGFAFF
cdr3_nt: TGTGCCAGCAGCCCCACCCGGGGGGCCGGCTTTGCTTTCTTT

clone_size: many
j_call: TRBJ2-7
d_call: -
v_call: TRBV6-1
cdr3_aa: CASSEALEYEQYF
cdr3_nt: TGTGCCAGCAGTGAGGCCCTAGAGTACGAGCAGTACTTC

clone_size: -
j_call: TRBJ2-7
d_call: -
v_call: TRBV2
cdr3_aa: CASIRQEAELIIYEQYF
cdr3_nt: TGTGCCAGCATTCGACAGGAGGCTGAACTGATAATCTACGAGCAGTACTTC

clone_size: few
j_call: TRBJ2-6
d_call: TRBD1
v_call: TRBV18
cdr3_aa: CASTLGGFSGANVLTF
cdr3_nt: TGTGCCAGCACTCTAGGGGGCTTCAGTGGGGCCAACGTCCTGACTTTC

clone_size: many
j_call: TRBJ2-5
d_call: TRBD2
v_call: TRBV28
cdr3_aa: CASTSRGSGWVQETQYF
cdr3_nt: TGTGCCAGCACCTCACGGGGTAGCGGGTGGGTCCAAGAGACCCAGTACTTC

clone_size: -
j_call: TRBJ2-2
d_call: TRBD2
v_call: TRBV7-9
cdr3_aa: CASSLGLVVPGELFF
cdr3_nt: TGTGCCAGCAGCCTAGGACTAGTGGTTCCCGGGGAGCTGTTTTTT

clone_size: many
j_call: TRBJ2-7
d_call: TRBD2
v_call: TRBV10-3
cdr3_aa: CAIRKGLAGDHEQYF
cdr3_nt: TGTGCCATCAGAAAGGGACTAGCGGGAGATCACGAGCAGTACTTC

clone_size: many
j_call: TRBJ1-2
d_call: -
v_call: TRBV4-2
cdr3_aa: CASSQEDTGWYGYTF
cdr3_nt: TGTGCCAGCAGCCAAGAGGACACCGGGTGGTATGGCTACACCTTC

clone_size: -
j_call: TRBJ1-1
d_call: -
v_call: TRBV11-2
cdr3_aa: CASTFTRQAMNTEAFF
cdr3_nt: TGTGCCAGCACCTTTACCCGACAGGCTATGAACACTGAAGCTTTCTTT

clone_size: -
j_call: TRBJ2-7
d_call: TRBD2
v_call: TRBV30
cdr3_aa: CAWSRTSGISYEQYF
cdr3_nt: TGTGCCTGGAGTAGGACTAGCGGGATTTCCTACGAGCAGTACTTC

clone_size: -
j_call: TRBJ2-7
d_call: TRBD2
v_call: TRBV20-1
cdr3_aa: CSAIAGGGYEHYF
cdr3_nt: TGCAGTGCTATAGCGGGAGGCGGTTACGAGCACTACTTC

clone_size: many
j_call: TRBJ2-6
d_call: -
v_call: TRBV6-5
cdr3_aa: CASSYSIRQSGANVLTF
cdr3_nt: TGTGCCAGCAGTTACTCGATCCGGCAGTCTGGGGCCAACGTCCTGACTTTC

clone_size: -
j_call: TRBJ1-2
d_call: -
v_call: TRBV29-1
cdr3_aa: CSVDLGGNYGYTF
cdr3_nt: TGCAGCGTTGATTTGGGGGGGAACTATGGCTACACCTTC

clone_size: -
j_call: TRBJ2-7
d_call: TRBD2
v_call: TRBV6-1
cdr3_aa: CASKTGTSGSYEQYF
cdr3_nt: TGTGCCAGCAAAACCGGGACTAGCGGCTCCTACGAGCAGTACTTC

clone_size: -
j_call: TRBJ2-5
d_call: TRBD2
v_call: TRBV15
cdr3_aa: CATSGSSEETQYF
cdr3_nt: TGTGCCACTAGCGGGAGTTCGGAGGAGACCCAGTACTTC

clone_size: -
j_call: TRBJ1-1
d_call: TRBD1
v_call: TRBV6-1
cdr3_aa: CASSQPTGGHNTEAFF
cdr3_nt: TGTGCCAGCAGTCAACCCACAGGGGGCCACAACACTGAAGCTTTCTTT

clone_size: many
j_call: TRBJ2-5
d_call: -
v_call: TRBV12-3/TRBV12-4
cdr3_aa: CASSLYTMSEGAQYF
cdr3_nt: TGTGCCAGCAGTTTATATACCATGTCGGAAGGGGCCCAGTACTTC

clone_size: -
j_call: TRBJ1-2
d_call: TRBD1
v_call: TRBV28
cdr3_aa: CASSLVGTGYSSNYGYTF
cdr3_nt: TGTGCCAGCAGTTTAGTCGGGACAGGGTATTCGAGTAACTATGGCTACACCTTC

clone_size: many
j_call: TRBJ2-7
d_call: -
v_call: TRBV6-1
cdr3_aa: CASSPVGRSSYEQYF
cdr3_nt: TGTGCCAGCAGCCCCGTTGGGAGGAGCTCCTACGAGCAGTACTTC

clone_size: many
j_call: TRBJ1-5
d_call: -
v_call: TRBV24-1
cdr3_aa: CATSGGYSNQPQHF
cdr3_nt: TGTGCCACCAGTGGGGGGTATAGCAATCAGCCCCAGCATTTT

clone_size: many
j_call: TRBJ1-1
d_call: -
v_call: TRBV28
cdr3_aa: CASSLFPRGDTEAFF
cdr3_nt: TGTGCCAGCAGTTTATTTCCGCGGGGGGACACTGAAGCTTTCTTT

clone_size: many
j_call: TRBJ1-6
d_call: TRBD1
v_call: TRBV28
cdr3_aa: CASSPPGGQHSPLHF
cdr3_nt: TGTGCCAGCAGCCCTCCCGGGGGACAGCATTCACCCCTCCACTTT

clone_size: many
j_call: TRBJ2-4
d_call: TRBD1
v_call: TRBV20-1
cdr3_aa: CSARDLTGGASGKNIQYF
cdr3_nt: TGCAGTGCTAGAGACCTGACAGGGGGCGCATCAGGCAAAAACATTCAGTACTTC